This T cell receptor beta chain emerged from a study of blood T cell repertoires in COVID-19. Study-level background: Sources were T cells, B-cell-depleted T cells, or PBMCs; the material itself was cDNA or gDNA.

V lost 6 bases and J 1 base, leaving 10 bases between the germline ends. From germline, CDR1 is MDHEN and CDR2 SYDVKM. The CDR3 has 14 amino acids. The method was immunoSEQ multiplex PCR; TCRdb's version includes in-frame clones alone and lacks a portion of them. The repertoire holds 150,000 to 200,000 clones, with approximately 90% as singletons. The source is a man aged 25-45 years with COVID-19, enrolled during active disease. What was sequenced was peripheral blood. The genes are TRBV28 and TRBJ1-5; the D gene is possibly TRBD1 (6 bases). CDR3 sequence (DNA): TGTGCCAGCAGCCCCAGGGGAAGCAATCAGCCCCAGCATTTT. Translating gives CASSPRGSNQPQHF.